The 13 T cell receptor beta chains given below trace back to one sample, sequenced in a study of cytomegalovirus exposure and HLA in healthy donors. The PCR used 60 Vbeta and 13 Jbeta primers. Measured with immunoSEQ multiplex PCR; TCRdb has only the in-frame clones, and not every one. The sample contains more than 90,000 clones, around four fifths of which appear only once. The sequencing sample was made of PBMCs. Source of these receptors: a woman aged 35 to 49 in good health and CMV-seropositive.

The V and J genes are TRBV27 and TRBJ2-7; 10 positions match TRBD2. V dropped 6 bases and J dropped 3; count of bases not matched to a gene: 8. CDR3 size: 15 residues. From germline, CDR1 is MNHEY and CDR2 SMNVEV (reference sequence). As DNA, the CDR3 is TGTGCCAGCAGGAGGGGACTAGCGAACTACTACGAGCAGTACTTC. Translating gives CASRRGLANYYEQYF.

J is TRBJ1-2 and V is TRBV18; 10 nucleotides match TRBD1. Trimming at V came to 5 bases and at J to 3 bases, leaving 6 bases not matched to a gene. This CDR3 comprises 15 residues. Germline lookup yields CDR1 KGHSH and CDR2 LQKENI. The CDR3, as DNA: TGTGCCAGCTCAAGAGACAGGGGGCTGGACTATGGCTACACCTTC. It translates to CASSRDRGLDYGYTF.

The rearrangement links TRBV6-1 to TRBJ1-1, with 9 bases that match TRBD1. The V gene end was trimmed by 3 bases and the J gene end by 1 base; junction bases not matched to a gene: 6. The CDR3 length is 16 residues. CDR1 MNHNS and CDR2 SASEGT come from the germline V gene. CDR3 sequence reads: CASSESPGQGNTEAFF. The CDR3, as DNA: TGTGCCAGCAGTGAGAGTCCGGGACAGGGGAACACTGAAGCTTTCTTT.

V is TRBV13 and J is TRBJ2-1; 9 bases are shared with TRBD2. The CDR3 loop spans 16 amino acids. Germline CDR1 is PRHDT and CDR2 is FYEKMQ (reference sequence). Germline trimming cut 5 bases from V and 9 bases from J; bases unmatched to any gene: 14. The CDR3 spells CASSHAGGGRAGEQFF. In nucleotides, the CDR3 is TGTGCCAGCAGCCACGCCGGGGGCGGGAGGGCCGGTGAGCAGTTCTTC.

The chain uses TRBV5-5 and TRBJ2-7; 9 bases are shared with TRBD2. The V and J ends lost 0 bases and 7 bases, in that order; junction bases with no gene match: 8. The CDR3 length is 15 residues. Germline CDR1 SGHKS, CDR2 YYEKEE (reference sequence). Here the CDR3 reads CASSLGIAGAKEQYF. The CDR3 nucleotides are TGTGCCAGCAGCTTGGGAATAGCGGGAGCGAAGGAGCAGTACTTC.

This clone was seen a handful of times. This chain uses TRBV27 with TRBJ2-6; TRBD1 might be the D (5 bases). V gave up 3 bases and J gave up 1 base, with 19 bases separating them. This CDR3 has 19 residues. The V gene's germline CDR1 is MNHEY and CDR2 SMNVEV (reference sequence). CDR3 protein: CASSLYNRSPRSGANVLTF. DNA of the CDR3: TGTGCCAGCAGTTTGTATAACAGGTCTCCCAGATCTGGGGCCAACGTCCTGACTTTC.

The rearrangement joins TRBV28 to TRBJ2-7; 8 bases agree with TRBD1. CDR1 and CDR2 from the germline V gene are MDHEN and SYDVKM. The V and J ends lost 9 bases and 0 bases, in that order; junction bases with no gene match: 10. This CDR3 has 15 residues. CDR3 region: CARPSRTGSSYEQYF. CDR3 bases: TGTGCCAGACCATCTCGGACAGGGAGCTCCTACGAGCAGTACTTC.

The chain joins TRBV27 to TRBJ2-7; D remains ambiguous. Germline-derived CDR1 and CDR2 are MNHEY and SMNVEV (reference sequence). Trimming took off 7 bases at V and 3 bases at J, with 7 bases between the two ends. This CDR3 comprises 11 residues. The DNA for the CDR3 is TGTGCCAGCAAGAGTTACTACGAGCAGTACTTC. Encoded protein: CASKSYYEQYF.

This chain uses TRBV9 with TRBJ1-1; D call uncertain. Germline CDR1 is SGDLS and CDR2 is YYNGEE. Trimming took off 0 bases at V and 6 bases at J, with 12 bases between the two ends. The CDR3 runs 14 residues. The chain's CDR3 is CASSVAGVGAEAFF. The CDR3 bases are TGTGCCAGCAGCGTAGCCGGGGTGGGAGCTGAAGCTTTCTTT.

V usage is TRBV19 and J usage is TRBJ2-7; 8 bases match TRBD1. Germline-derived CDR1 and CDR2 are LNHDA and SQIVND (reference sequence). The ends lost 2 bases at V and 4 bases at J; junction bases unmatched: 1. This CDR3 region has 13 residues. The CDR3 sequence: CASSIQGAYEQYF. The DNA of the CDR3 is TGTGCCAGTAGTATACAGGGGGCTTACGAGCAGTACTTC.

The chain is built from TRBV6-5 and TRBJ2-7, with D uncertain. V was cut by 3 bases and J by 2 bases, with 5 bases left in between. CDR3 length equals 12 residues. CDR1 is MNHEY, CDR2 SVGAGI, per germline. The CDR3 sequence is CASSYGPYEQYF. CDR3 nucleotides: TGTGCCAGCAGTTATGGGCCCTACGAGCAGTACTTC.

The CDR3 DNA follows: TGCGCCAGCGGTCGAGCCAGGACGGGGACTCTATACGAGCAGTACTTC. Translated, it gives CASGRARTGTLYEQYF. The chain joins TRBV10-2 to TRBJ2-7; maybe TRBD2 (6 bases). Deletions cut 8 bases from V and 4 bases from J, with 24 bases between. Germline assignment: CDR1 WSHSY and CDR2 SAAADI. The CDR3 is made up of 16 amino acids.

The chain employs TRBV2 and TRBJ2-2; 12 nucleotides agree with TRBD2. Looked up from germline, CDR1 is SNHLY and CDR2 is FYNNEI. This CDR3 is 18 amino acids long. The trim removed 4 bases at V and 6 bases at J, leaving 12 bases unmatched. Here the CDR3 reads CASSVVRASGRGPGELFF. The CDR3 DNA reads as TGTGCCAGCAGTGTGGTCAGAGCTAGCGGGAGGGGCCCCGGGGAGCTGTTTTTT.